The clone carrying this T cell receptor beta chain appeared a few times. As yet, its antigen is unknown. This record belongs to a study of OX40 agonist ivuxolimab in advanced cancers. Whole-study results and caveats: Also showing low normalized T-cell clonal expansion were some of the nonresponders.

The protocol was immunoSEQ multiplex PCR, while the TCRdb copy is restricted to in-frame clones and leaves out a portion. The sample carries 30,000 or so clones, roughly 79% recorded once. V gave up 6 bases and J gave up 0 bases, with 15 bases separating them. Germline V CDR1 and CDR2: KGHSH, LQKENI. The length of the CDR3 is 16 residues. This receptor was identified in an adult with an advanced solid tumor such as melanoma, head and neck, liver or kidney cancer. The rearrangement links TRBV18 to TRBJ1-3; D perhaps matches TRBD1 (6 bases). Sequencing used CD4+ or CD8+ T cells sorted from blood, obtained in a trial of the OX40 agonist ivuxolimab. The CDR3 region is CASSHRAPTSGNTIYF. The CDR3 DNA reads as TGTGCCAGCTCCCACAGGGCCCCGACCTCTGGAAACACCATATATTTT.